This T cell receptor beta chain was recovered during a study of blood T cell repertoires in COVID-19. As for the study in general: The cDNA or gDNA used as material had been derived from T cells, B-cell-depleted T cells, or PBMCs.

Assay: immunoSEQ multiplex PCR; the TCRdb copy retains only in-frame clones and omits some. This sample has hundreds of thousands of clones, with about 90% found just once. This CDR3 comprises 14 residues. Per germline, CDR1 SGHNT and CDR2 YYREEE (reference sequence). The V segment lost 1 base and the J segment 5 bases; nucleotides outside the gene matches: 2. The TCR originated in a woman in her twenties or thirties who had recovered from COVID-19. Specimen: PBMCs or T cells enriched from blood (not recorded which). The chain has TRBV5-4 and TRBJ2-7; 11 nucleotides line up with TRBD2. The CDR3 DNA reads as TGTGCCAGCAGCTTGCCTAGCGGGAGGCACGAGCAGTACTTC. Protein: CASSLPSGRHEQYF. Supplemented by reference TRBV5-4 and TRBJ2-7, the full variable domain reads ETGVTQSPTHLIKTRGQQVTLRCSSQSGHNTVSWYQQALGQGPQFIFQYYREEENGRGNFPPRFSGLQFPNYSSELNVNALELDDSALYLCASSLPSGRHEQYFGPGTRLTVT.